Listed below are T cell receptor beta chains from one sample, sequenced in a study of cytomegalovirus exposure and HLA in healthy donors. Clones were sequenced by immunoSEQ multiplex PCR, and TCRdb holds only the in-frame ones, with some missing. The data hold about 130,000 clones, with around 8.5% observed a single time. The sample taken for sequencing was PBMCs. The receptors shown here come from a man aged 35-49 years in good health and CMV-seronegative. Each CDR3 is given with its conserved first and last residue. Each record gives: V gene, D gene, clone size, J gene, CDR3 DNA, CDR3 protein. A D gene is named only where the DNA matches it firmly. Rows may omit the clone size; those that give it use once, few, many or a size class.

>TRBV27|-|-|TRBJ1-6
TGTGCCAGCAGTTTAAGCGCAGCTTATAATTCACCCCTCCACTTT
CASSLSAAYNSPLHF
>TRBV4-2|-|-|TRBJ1-4
TGTGCCAGCAGCCAAGCGGACTCAACTAATGAAAAACTGTTTTTT
CASSQADSTNEKLFF
>TRBV6-5|-|-|TRBJ1-1
TGTGCCAGCAGTTACCCACCGGGACACCCCAACACTGAAGCTTTCTTT
CASSYPPGHPNTEAFF
>TRBV5-1|-|-|TRBJ1-1
TGCGCCAGCAGCTTGGGCTCACAGGGTGCTGGCACTGAAGCTTTCTTT
CASSLGSQGAGTEAFF
>TRBV4-3|TRBD2|few|TRBJ2-7
TGCGCCAGCAGCCAAGAGGAGCGGGGGGACTACGAGCAGTACTTC
CASSQEERGDYEQYF
>TRBV10-2|-|-|TRBJ2-7
TGCGCCGCGGGACAGTTCTACGAGCAGTACTTC
CAAGQFYEQYF
>TRBV28|-|few|TRBJ2-7
TGTGCCAGCAGTATACCCGGGAACGAGCAGTACTTC
CASSIPGNEQYF
>TRBV11-1|-|-|TRBJ2-3
TGTGCCAGCAGGGAACCAGGGGATACGCAGTATTTT
CASREPGDTQYF
>TRBV9|-|few|TRBJ1-2
TGTGCCAGCAGCGTAGGTGCCGGACTGCGCTATGGCTACACCTTC
CASSVGAGLRYGYTF
>TRBV4-3|-|-|TRBJ1-6
TGCGCCAGCAGCCAAGGGGTTAAACAGGACCTATATAATTCACCCCTCCACTTT
CASSQGVKQDLYNSPLHF
>TRBV11-2|-|-|TRBJ2-2
TGTGCCAGCAGCCGGGACACCTCGTTCACCGGGGAGCTGTTTTTT
CASSRDTSFTGELFF
>TRBV11-2|-|-|TRBJ2-7
TGTGCCAGCAGCTTAGAGCTTTGGCAGGGAAGGGACGAGCAGTACTTC
CASSLELWQGRDEQYF
>TRBV5-6|TRBD1|few|TRBJ1-5
TGTGCCAGCAGCTTGTGGAGGGGGCTGGGCAATCAGCCCCAGCATTTT
CASSLWRGLGNQPQHF
>TRBV5-1|TRBD1|few|TRBJ1-1
TGCGCCAGCAGCTCCCGGGACAGGGAGGGATTGAACACTGAAGCTTTCTTT
CASSSRDREGLNTEAFF
>TRBV10-3|TRBD2|-|TRBJ2-3
TGTGCCATCAGGGGCGAGCTAGCGGGGGCCACAGATACGCAGTATTTT
CAIRGELAGATDTQYF
>TRBV7-2|-|few|TRBJ1-5
TGTGCCAGCAGCTTAGATGGCGGAAGTTATCAGCCCCAGCATTTT
CASSLDGGSYQPQHF
>TRBV6-1|TRBD2|few|TRBJ2-3
TGTGCCAGCAGCCAGGGACTATTAGGTACGCAGTATTTT
CASSQGLLGTQYF
>TRBV9|TRBD2|-|TRBJ2-7
TGTGCCAGCAGCGGGGGACTAGCGGGGCCCTCCTACGAGCAGTACTTC
CASSGGLAGPSYEQYF
>TRBV9|TRBD2|-|TRBJ2-1
TGTGCCAGCAGCGTGGCAGCGGGGGCCTTGGGCAATGAGCAGTTCTTC
CASSVAAGALGNEQFF
>TRBV4-2|TRBD2|few|TRBJ2-7
TGTGCCAGCAGCCAAGATGGGGAGCTAGCGGGGGTAGGTGAGCAGTACTTC
CASSQDGELAGVGEQYF
>TRBV6-4|-|few|TRBJ2-1
TGTGCCAGCAGTGAATCGGGGAATCATGAGCAGTTCTTC
CASSESGNHEQFF
>TRBV30|TRBD1|few|TRBJ1-5
TGTGCCGTAGACAGGGGTCCAAGGCAGCCCCAGCATTTT
CAVDRGPRQPQHF
>TRBV6-5|-|few|TRBJ1-3
TGTGCCAGCAGTTATCGGGCGGGGACCTCTGGAAACACCATATATTTT
CASSYRAGTSGNTIYF
>TRBV7-8|TRBD1|few|TRBJ1-2
TGTGCCAGCAGCTCGACAGGGGTTCCTAACTATGGCTACACCTTC
CASSSTGVPNYGYTF
>TRBV19|TRBD2|few|TRBJ2-1
TGTGCCAGTAGTCCCACTAGCGGGGGGGCCGTAGAGCAGTTCTTC
CASSPTSGGAVEQFF
>TRBV25-1|TRBD1|few|TRBJ2-1
TGTGCCAGCAGGGATACAGGGGTGAATGAGCAGTTCTTC
CASRDTGVNEQFF
>TRBV2|-|few|TRBJ2-3
TGTGCCAGCAGTGAGAGCCGGGGATTAACAGATACGCAGTATTTT
CASSESRGLTDTQYF
>TRBV7-9|-|few|TRBJ2-5
TGTGCCAGCAGGGATGGACTACAGGGGAAAGAGACCCAGTACTTC
CASRDGLQGKETQYF
>TRBV4-1|-|few|TRBJ1-3
TGCGCCAGCAGCCGAGGCGGGTGGATCCTCTCTGGAAACACCATATATTTT
CASSRGGWILSGNTIYF
>TRBV14|-|-|TRBJ2-2
TGTGCCAGCAGCCAAGGAAGTTGGCAGACCGGGGAGCTGTTTTTT
CASSQGSWQTGELFF
>TRBV5-1|-|few|TRBJ2-7
TGCGCCAGCAGACCCGACAGAGACGAGCAGTACTTC
CASRPDRDEQYF
>TRBV6-6|TRBD2|few|TRBJ2-7
TGTGCCACCTTGGGACTAGTGGACTACGAGCAGTACTTC
CATLGLVDYEQYF
>TRBV28|-|few|TRBJ1-2
TGTGCCAGCACTGAGTGGCAGGGGATAGGTTATGGCTACACCTTC
CASTEWQGIGYGYTF
>TRBV28|-|-|TRBJ1-5
TGTGCCAGCAATCCGGGGAATCAGCCCCAGCATTTT
CASNPGNQPQHF
>TRBV9|-|few|TRBJ2-3
TGTGCCAGCAGCCCAAGGGACTGGGTGGATACGCAGTATTTT
CASSPRDWVDTQYF
>TRBV30|-|few|TRBJ1-5
TGTGCCTGGAGTCCCCAGACTAGGCAGCCCCAGCATTTT
CAWSPQTRQPQHF
>TRBV5-1|-|few|TRBJ2-1
TGCGCCAGCAATCTAGCCTCGACCAAGGAGCAGTTCTTC
CASNLASTKEQFF
>TRBV6-6|-|few|TRBJ2-5
TGTGCCAGCAGTCCGTGGGACTTAAAGACCCAGTACTTC
CASSPWDLKTQYF
>TRBV19|-|-|TRBJ2-7
TGTGCCAGTAGTCCAGGGTTGGGCTCCTACGAGCAGTACTTC
CASSPGLGSYEQYF
>TRBV5-1|TRBD1|few|TRBJ2-5
TGCGCCAGCAGTCGACCAGGACAGGGCGTAATATGGGAGACCCAGTACTTC
CASSRPGQGVIWETQYF
>TRBV27|-|-|TRBJ1-3
TGTGCCAGCAGTTTATTGGCAGGGTCCGGAAACACCATATATTTT
CASSLLAGSGNTIYF
>TRBV6-1|TRBD1|few|TRBJ1-3
TGTGCCAGCAGTGAGAGTGAGGGGGCGGGAAACACCATATATTTT
CASSESEGAGNTIYF
>TRBV29-1|TRBD1|-|TRBJ2-7
TGCAGCGTGGGGGACAGGGGGCCCTACGAGCAGTACTTC
CSVGDRGPYEQYF
>TRBV5-6|-|-|TRBJ1-5
TGTGCCAGCAGCCGAAATAGATTTACGGGATATAGCAATCAGTCCCAGCATTTT
CASSRNRFTGYSNQSQHF
>TRBV5-8|-|few|TRBJ2-5
TGTGCCAGCAGCCAAAGACTCCAAGAGACCCAGTACTTC
CASSQRLQETQYF
>TRBV19|-|-|TRBJ1-4
TGTGCCAGTAGTCCAGGGCTAGGAGAAAAACTGTTTTTT
CASSPGLGEKLFF